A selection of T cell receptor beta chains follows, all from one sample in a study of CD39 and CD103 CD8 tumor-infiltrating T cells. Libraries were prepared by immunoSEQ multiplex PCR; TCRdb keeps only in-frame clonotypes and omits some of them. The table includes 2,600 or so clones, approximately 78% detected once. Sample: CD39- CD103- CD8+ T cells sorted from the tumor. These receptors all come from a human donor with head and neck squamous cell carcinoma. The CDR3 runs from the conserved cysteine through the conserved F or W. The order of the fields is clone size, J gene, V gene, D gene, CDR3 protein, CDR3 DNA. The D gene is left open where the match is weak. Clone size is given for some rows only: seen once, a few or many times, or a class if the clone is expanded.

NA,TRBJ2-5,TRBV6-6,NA,CASSYHTSMPQYF,TGTGCCAGCAGTTACCACACGTCAATGCCCCAGTACTTC
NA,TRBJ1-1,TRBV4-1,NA,CASSQGVPQATEAFF,TGCGCCAGCAGCCAAGGAGTCCCGCAGGCCACTGAAGCTTTCTTT
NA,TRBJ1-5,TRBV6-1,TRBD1,CASLDRVGSNQPQHF,TGTGCCAGCTTGGACAGGGTTGGGAGCAATCAGCCCCAGCATTTT
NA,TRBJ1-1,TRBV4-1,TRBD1,CASSQETGVTEAFF,TGCGCCAGCAGCCAAGAGACAGGGGTAACTGAAGCCTTCTTT
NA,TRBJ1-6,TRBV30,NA,CAWKVGASNNSPLHF,TGTGCCTGGAAGGTGGGGGCCTCTAATAATTCACCCCTCCACTTT
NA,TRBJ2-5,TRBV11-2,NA,CASSLFGSQETQYF,TGTGCCAGCAGCTTATTCGGCAGCCAAGAGACCCAGTACTTC
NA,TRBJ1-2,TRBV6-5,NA,CASSTGEFTNYGYTF,TGTGCCAGCAGTACGGGCGAATTTACTAACTATGGCTACACCTTC
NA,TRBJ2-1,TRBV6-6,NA,CASSSDGGAYNEQFF,TGTGCCAGCAGTTCAGACGGCGGGGCTTACAATGAGCAGTTCTTC
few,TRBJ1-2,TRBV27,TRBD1,CASSPGGQTYGYTF,TGTGCCAGCAGTCCAGGGGGTCAGACCTATGGCTACACCTTC
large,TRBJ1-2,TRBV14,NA,CASSQYPVYGYTF,TGTGCCAGCAGCCAATATCCGGTTTATGGCTACACCTTC
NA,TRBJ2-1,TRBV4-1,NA,CASSRDGQSPAYNEQFF,TGCGCCAGCAGCCGGGACGGACAGTCGCCTGCCTACAATGAGCAGTTCTTC
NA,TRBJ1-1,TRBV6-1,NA,CASGRRGFNTEAFF,TGTGCCAGCGGAAGACGGGGATTTAACACTGAAGCTTTCTTT
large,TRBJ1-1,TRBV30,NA,CAWSVPAGTEAFF,TGTGCCTGGAGTGTACCGGCGGGGACTGAAGCTTTCTTT
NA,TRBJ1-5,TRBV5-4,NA,CASSIQGRGNQPQHF,TGTGCCAGCAGCATTCAGGGTAGGGGGAATCAGCCCCAGCATTTT
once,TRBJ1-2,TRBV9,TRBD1,CASSAGTEYGGYTF,TGTGCCAGCAGCGCAGGGACAGAGTATGGGGGCTACACCTTC
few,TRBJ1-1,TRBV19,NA,CASSVRSNTEAFF,TGTGCCAGTAGTGTCAGATCGAACACTGAAGCTTTCTTT
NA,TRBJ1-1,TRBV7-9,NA,CASSLAGVPTEAFF,TGTGCCAGCAGCTTAGCAGGCGTTCCCACTGAAGCTTTCTTT